The 9 T cell receptor beta chains below all came from one sample that was sequenced in a study of beta chain features in type 1 diabetes. Overall study findings and caveats: When Type 1 diabetes patients were examined, their TCRB CDR3s proved moderately but significantly shorter in all four CD4+ subsets.

These receptors' targets are unknown. Expressed TCRB transcripts got sequenced, as all isolated RNA was reverse transcribed. Sequencing used immunoSEQ multiplex PCR; TCRdb keeps in-frame clones, though not all of them. The sample comprises about 390,000 clones, around a tenth of which are singletons, and about 0.6% rests with the top ten. Sequencing was done on a sample of central memory CD4+ T cells from blood. These receptors were obtained from a man aged 25 to 45 with type 1 diabetes.

This clone appeared a few times. As DNA, the CDR3 is TGTGCCAGCAGTCTTGGACAGGGGCGTTTTGCCAAAAACATTCAGTACTTC. Protein sequence: CASSLGQGRFAKNIQYF. V is TRBV28 and J is TRBJ2-4, with 9 bases aligning to TRBD1. The V and J ends lost 5 bases and 1 base, in that order; junction bases with no gene match: 9. The CDR3 length is 17 residues. Germline CDR1 reads MDHEN; CDR2 reads SYDVKM. Variable domain in full (rest from reference TRBV28 and TRBJ2-4): DVKVTQSSRYLVKRTGEKVFLECVQDMDHENMFWYRQDPGLGLRLIYFSYDVKMKEKGDIPEGYSVSREKKERFSLILESASTNQTSMYLCASSLGQGRFAKNIQYFGAGTRLSVL.

The chain joins TRBV5-1 to TRBJ1-4, with 9 bases matching TRBD1. The CDR3 has 15 amino acids. V dropped 4 bases and J dropped 5; count of bases not matched to a gene: 6. CDR1 and CDR2 from the germline V gene are SGHRS and YFSETQ. The CDR3, as DNA: TGCGCCAGCAGCCCGGGGACAGGGACAAATGAAAAACTGTTTTTT. This sequence encodes CASSPGTGTNEKLFF.

The chain employs TRBV2 and TRBJ1-4, with D possibly being TRBD1 (6 bases). V was trimmed by 7 bases and J by 8 bases, leaving 20 bases between them. The germline gives CDR1 SNHLY, CDR2 FYNNEI. The CDR3 totals 15 residues. CDR3 loop: CASNKAGTQGEKLFF. The CDR3 nucleotides read TGTGCCAGCAACAAGGCGGGGACCCAGGGGGAAAAACTGTTTTTT.

This clone was picked up a small number of times. The V and J genes are TRBV6-5 and TRBJ2-1; no clear D gene. Germline V gene lookup returns CDR1 MNHEY and CDR2 SVGAGI. CDR3 size: 12 residues. V lost 7 bases and J lost 3, with 7 bases in between. CDR3 nucleotides: TGTGCCAGCAAGGACCTCTACAATGAGCAGTTCTTC. It codes for CASKDLYNEQFF.

This clone was seen many times. J is TRBJ2-3 and V is TRBV4-1; 8 nucleotides align to TRBD2. CDR1 MGHRA and CDR2 YSYEKL come from the germline V gene. This CDR3 spans 16 amino acids. Trimming cost V 0 bases and J 1 base; bases outside gene matches: 3. Here the CDR3 DNA reads TGCGCCAGCAGCCAAGAAGACGGGAGGGGCACAGATACGCAGTATTTT. This sequence encodes CASSQEDGRGTDTQYF.

This clone has a handful of counts. The V and J genes are TRBV19 and TRBJ1-5; the D gene is possibly TRBD1 (6 bases). The CDR3 totals 13 residues. The germline gives CDR1 LNHDA, CDR2 SQIVND (reference sequence). V lost 4 bases, J lost 7 bases, and 11 bases lay in between. The DNA for the CDR3 is TGTGCCAGTAGTACTCAGGGGAGGCAGCCCCAGCATTTT. Protein: CASSTQGRQPQHF.

The table lists this clone with a count of one. V gene TRBV6-7 combines with J gene TRBJ2-3; 7 nucleotides match TRBD2. TRBV6-7 is marked as an open reading frame, function uncertain. Trimming at V came to 5 bases and at J to 5 bases, leaving 13 bases not matched to a gene. This CDR3 has 16 amino acids. The CDR3, as DNA: TGTGCCAGCAGTCGATCCTGGCGGGAGTACGGAGATACGCAGTATTTT. It encodes CASSRSWREYGDTQYF.

This clone was counted ten times or more. This sequence joins TRBV12-5 and TRBJ2-5; possibly TRBD2 for D (6 bases). Germline assignment: CDR1 LGHNT and CDR2 FRNRAP. There are 12 residues in the CDR3. V was clipped by 9 bases and J by 1 base, with 9 bases between them. In nucleotides, the CDR3 is TGTGCTAGCTCGACTAGCCAAGAGACCCAGTACTTC. Amino acids: CASSTSQETQYF.

The table lists this clone with a few counts. The chain combines TRBV5-4 with TRBJ2-1; no firm D call. This CDR3 contains 15 residues. The V and J ends lost 0 bases and 1 base respectively, with 8 bases between them. Germline V gene data show CDR1 as SGHNT and CDR2 as YYREEE (reference sequence). The CDR3 region has the DNA TGTGCCAGCAGCTTGGACTACGGGTCCTACAATGAGCAGTTCTTC. As protein: CASSLDYGSYNEQFF.